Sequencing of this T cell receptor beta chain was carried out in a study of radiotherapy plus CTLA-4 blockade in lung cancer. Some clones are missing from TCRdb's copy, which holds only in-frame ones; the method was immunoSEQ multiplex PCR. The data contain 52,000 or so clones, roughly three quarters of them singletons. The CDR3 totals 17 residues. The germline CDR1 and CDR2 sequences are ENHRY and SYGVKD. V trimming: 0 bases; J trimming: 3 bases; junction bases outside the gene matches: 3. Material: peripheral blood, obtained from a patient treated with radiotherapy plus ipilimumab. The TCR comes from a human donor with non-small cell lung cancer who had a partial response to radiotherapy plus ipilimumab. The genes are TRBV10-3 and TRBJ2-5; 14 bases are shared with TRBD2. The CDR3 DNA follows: TGTGCCATCAGTGAGTCCGCGGGACTAGCGGGGGAAGAGACCCAGTACTTC. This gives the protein CAISESAGLAGEETQYF.